A selection of T cell receptor beta chains follows, all from one sample in a study of blood T cell repertoires in COVID-19. Using immunoSEQ multiplex PCR, the repertoire was profiled, and TCRdb retains in-frame clones only, with some absent. Here the sample spans roughly 330,000 clones, about 85% being singletons. The specimen was PBMCs or T cells enriched from blood (not recorded which). These receptors came from a woman aged 30 to 39 who had recovered from COVID-19. Each CDR3 is given with its conserved first and last residue. Each record gives: V gene, D gene, J gene, clone size, CDR3 protein, CDR3 DNA. The D gene is left open where the match is weak. Clone size is stated in some rows and not others, as once, few, many or a class when expanded.

>TRBV15|NA|TRBJ1-5|few
CATSRIDQPQHF
TGTGCCACCAGCAGAATAGATCAGCCCCAGCATTTT
>TRBV9|NA|TRBJ1-3|once
CASSVGWGFSGNTIYF
TGTGCCAGCAGCGTAGGGTGGGGCTTCTCTGGAAACACCATATATTTT
>TRBV6-1|NA|TRBJ1-4|NA
CASSEVGRGLGTNEKLFF
TGTGCCAGCAGTGAAGTCGGCAGGGGATTAGGAACTAATGAAAAACTGTTTTTT
>TRBV2|NA|TRBJ1-1|NA
CASSVESRNTEAFF
TGTGCCAGCAGTGTTGAGTCCCGGAACACTGAAGCTTTCTTT
>TRBV24-1|NA|TRBJ1-5|NA
CATSDPQGSPYSNSDQPQHF
TGTGCCACCAGTGACCCCCAGGGGTCGCCATATTCTAATAGCGATCAGCCCCAGCATTTT
>TRBV5-1|TRBD2|TRBJ2-2|NA
CASSTGLAGGTNTGELFF
TGCGCCAGCAGCACGGGACTAGCGGGGGGCACGAACACCGGGGAGCTGTTTTTT
>TRBV25-1|TRBD1|TRBJ2-5|NA
CASSESRTGMRETQYF
TGTGCCAGCAGTGAATCGCGGACAGGGATGCGGGAGACCCAGTACTTC
>TRBV6-5|TRBD1|TRBJ1-5|few
CASSTGVLSNQPQHF
TGTGCCAGCAGCACAGGGGTTTTAAGCAATCAGCCCCAGCATTTT
>TRBV7-9|TRBD2|TRBJ2-7|NA
CASSFIAGGREQYF
TGTGCCAGCAGCTTTATAGCGGGGGGCCGCGAGCAGTACTTC
>TRBV5-1|TRBD1|TRBJ1-1|NA
CASSLVGDRAEAFF
TGCGCCAGCAGCTTGGTTGGGGACAGGGCTGAAGCTTTCTTT
>TRBV12-3/TRBV12-4|TRBD1|TRBJ1-2|NA
CASSLGQNYGYTF
TGTGCCAGCAGCCTGGGACAGAACTATGGCTACACCTTC
>TRBV9|TRBD2|TRBJ2-7|NA
CASSVGPSSGQYF
TGTGCCAGCAGCGTAGGGCCGTCTAGCGGGCAGTACTTC
>TRBV9|NA|TRBJ1-1|NA
CASSQQPSTEAFF
TGTGCCAGCAGCCAACAACCTAGCACTGAAGCTTTCTTT
>TRBV5-1|NA|TRBJ1-1|few
CASSLKSVAEAFF
TGCGCCAGCAGCTTGAAGAGCGTCGCTGAAGCTTTCTTT
>TRBV5-1|TRBD1|TRBJ1-1|once
CASSPGQLTNRAFF
TGCGCCAGCAGCCCGGGACAGCTTACGAATCGGGCTTTCTTT
>TRBV11-2|TRBD2|TRBJ2-3|NA
CASSSPKAGDTDTQYF
TGTGCCAGCAGCTCCCCCAAAGCGGGAGACACAGATACGCAGTATTTT
>TRBV6-5|TRBD1|TRBJ2-5|NA
CASIGTGAETQYF
TGTGCCAGCATCGGGACAGGGGCAGAGACCCAGTACTTC
>TRBV13|TRBD1|TRBJ2-1|few
CASSPRQGVPGYNEQFF
TGTGCCAGCAGCCCCCGACAGGGGGTTCCTGGCTACAATGAGCAGTTCTTC
>TRBV9|NA|TRBJ1-1|NA
CASSVAVNTEAFF
TGTGCCAGCAGCGTCGCGGTGAACACTGAAGCTTTCTTT
>TRBV19|TRBD1|TRBJ2-7|NA
CASTPPGQGFHEQYF
TGTGCCAGTACCCCCCCGGGACAGGGGTTCCACGAGCAGTACTTC
>TRBV9|NA|TRBJ2-6|NA
CASSPLGSGANVLTF
TGTGCCAGCAGCCCCCTCGGGTCCGGGGCCAACGTCCTGACTTTC
>TRBV7-9|TRBD1|TRBJ2-2|NA
CASSPRTGGGTGELFF
TGTGCCAGCAGCCCCAGGACAGGGGGAGGCACCGGGGAGCTGTTTTTT
>TRBV6-1|NA|TRBJ1-4|NA
CASSEVMRIF
TGTGCCAGCAGTGAGGTTATGAGAATTTTT
>TRBV5-1|TRBD1|TRBJ2-6|NA
CASSHRGRGLGSGANVLTF
TGCGCCAGCAGCCACCGAGGCAGGGGGCTAGGGTCTGGGGCCAACGTCCTGACTTTC
>TRBV6-1|TRBD1|TRBJ2-7|few
CASSEQGASEQYF
TGTGCCAGCAGTGAGCAGGGGGCAAGCGAGCAGTACTTC
>TRBV20-1|NA|TRBJ1-5|NA
CSASAGPNQPQHF
TGCAGTGCTAGTGCAGGGCCGAATCAGCCCCAGCATTTT
>TRBV3-1/TRBV3-2|NA|TRBJ1-5|once
CASSQLQIFNQPQHF
TGTGCCAGCAGCCAGCTACAGATTTTCAATCAGCCCCAGCATTTT
>TRBV7-9|NA|TRBJ2-2|NA
CASSSRGNGGELFF
TGTGCCAGCAGCTCCCGGGGAAACGGCGGGGAGCTGTTTTTT
>TRBV9|NA|TRBJ1-2|NA
CASSAGPGRGGYGYTF
TGTGCCAGCAGCGCCGGTCCGGGCAGGGGCGGCTATGGCTACACCTTC
>TRBV29-1|NA|TRBJ1-5|NA
CSVAGGGNQPQHF
TGCAGCGTCGCAGGTGGTGGCAATCAGCCCCAGCATTTT
>TRBV9|TRBD1|TRBJ2-7|once
CASSLTGAEQYF
TGTGCCAGCAGCCTAACAGGGGCCGAGCAGTACTTC
>TRBV5-6|NA|TRBJ1-2|NA
CASSLGSNGYTF
TGTGCCAGCAGCTTGGGGTCTAATGGCTACACCTTC
>TRBV5-1|TRBD1|TRBJ2-1|NA
CASSLGTGHEQFF
TGCGCCAGCAGCTTGGGGACAGGGCATGAGCAGTTCTTC
>TRBV3-1/TRBV3-2|NA|TRBJ1-2|once
CASSPIRTAYRGYTF
TGTGCCAGCAGTCCCATCAGAACAGCCTACCGTGGCTACACCTTC
>TRBV7-8|TRBD1|TRBJ1-2|NA
CASSMGQGGGYTF
TGTGCCAGCAGCATGGGACAGGGTGGTGGCTACACCTTC